Included here is one T cell receptor (beta chain) sequence, with context. None of the patients had undergone any treatment ahead of thyroid surgery. The sample originates from a study of metastatic and nonmetastatic thyroid tumors. V was shortened by 5 bases and J by 4 bases, with 15 bases between the two germline ends. There are 15 residues in the CDR3. Germline CDR1 reads MDHEN; CDR2 reads SYDVKM. Original handling: Construction of a distant-metastasis classifier for papillary thyroid cancer relied on CDR3 differences across clinicopathological groups. Using MiXCR, TCRdb re-called clones from the PCR reads. It is TCRdb's table, rather than the study itself, that gives the V and J calls and clone size. The table shows under 15,000 clones, with roughly 33% occurring only once.

The V call is TRBV28, the J call TRBJ1-5, with D tentatively TRBD1 (6 bases). The sample taken for sequencing was tumor tissue. This TCR came from a female donor with papillary thyroid cancer or a benign thyroid nodule (not recorded which). Some clones in this sample may be carry-over from other donors' samples. The CDR3 region has the DNA TGTGCCAGCAGTGCACCAAGGGGGGGGAATCAGCCCCAGCATTTT. Amino acid sequence: CASSAPRGGNQPQHF.